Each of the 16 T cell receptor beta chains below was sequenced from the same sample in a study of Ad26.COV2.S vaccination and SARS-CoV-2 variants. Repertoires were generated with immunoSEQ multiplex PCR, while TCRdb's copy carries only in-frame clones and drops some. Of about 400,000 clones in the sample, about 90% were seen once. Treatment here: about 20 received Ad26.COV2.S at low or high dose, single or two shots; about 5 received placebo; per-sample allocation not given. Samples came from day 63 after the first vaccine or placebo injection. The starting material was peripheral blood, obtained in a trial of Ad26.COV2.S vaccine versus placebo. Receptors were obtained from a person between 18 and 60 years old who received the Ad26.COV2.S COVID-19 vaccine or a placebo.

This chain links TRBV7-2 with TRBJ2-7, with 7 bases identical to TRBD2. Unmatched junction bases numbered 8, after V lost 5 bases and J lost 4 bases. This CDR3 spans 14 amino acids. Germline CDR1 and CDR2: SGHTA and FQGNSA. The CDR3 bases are TGTGCCAGCAGCCACGGCGGGGGAAAGTACGAGCAGTACTTC. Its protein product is CASSHGGGKYEQYF.

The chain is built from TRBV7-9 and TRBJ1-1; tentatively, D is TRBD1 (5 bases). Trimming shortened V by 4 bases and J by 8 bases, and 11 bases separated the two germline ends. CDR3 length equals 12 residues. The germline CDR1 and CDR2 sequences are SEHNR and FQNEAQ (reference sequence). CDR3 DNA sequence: TGTGCCAGCAGCTCTACAGGTTTAGAAGCTTTCTTT. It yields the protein CASSSTGLEAFF.

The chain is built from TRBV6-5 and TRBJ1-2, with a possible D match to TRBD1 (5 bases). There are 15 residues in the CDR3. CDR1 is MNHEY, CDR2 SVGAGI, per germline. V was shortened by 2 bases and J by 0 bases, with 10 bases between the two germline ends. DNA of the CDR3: TGTGCCAGCAGTTACCTCGACAGCTCTAACTATGGCTACACCTTC. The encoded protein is CASSYLDSSNYGYTF.

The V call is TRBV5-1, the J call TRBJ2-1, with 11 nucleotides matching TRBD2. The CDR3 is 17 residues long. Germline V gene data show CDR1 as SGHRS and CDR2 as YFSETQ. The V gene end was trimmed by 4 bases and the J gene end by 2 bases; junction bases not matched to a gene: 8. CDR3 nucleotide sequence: TGCGCCAGCAGCCCTACCGGGACTAGCGGCACCTACAATGAGCAGTTCTTC. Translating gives CASSPTGTSGTYNEQFF.

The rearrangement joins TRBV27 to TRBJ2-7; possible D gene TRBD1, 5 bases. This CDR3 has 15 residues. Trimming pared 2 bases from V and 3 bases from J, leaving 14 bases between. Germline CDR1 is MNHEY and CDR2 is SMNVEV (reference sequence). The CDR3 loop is CASSLKGPTFYEQYF. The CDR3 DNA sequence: TGTGCCAGCAGTTTAAAGGGGCCCACTTTCTACGAGCAGTACTTC.

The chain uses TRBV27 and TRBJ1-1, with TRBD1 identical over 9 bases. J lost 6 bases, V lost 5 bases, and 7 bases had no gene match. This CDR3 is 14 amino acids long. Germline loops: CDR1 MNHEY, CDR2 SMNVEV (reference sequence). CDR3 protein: CASSPTGGASEAFF. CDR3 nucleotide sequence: TGTGCCAGCAGTCCCACAGGGGGCGCGTCTGAAGCTTTCTTT.

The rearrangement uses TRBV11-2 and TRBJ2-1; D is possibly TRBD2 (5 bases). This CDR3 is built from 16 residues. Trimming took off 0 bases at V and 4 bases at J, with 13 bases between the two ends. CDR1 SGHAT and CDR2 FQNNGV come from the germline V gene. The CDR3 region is CASSLDPWPGYNEQFF. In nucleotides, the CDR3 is TGTGCCAGCAGCTTAGATCCCTGGCCGGGATACAATGAGCAGTTCTTC.

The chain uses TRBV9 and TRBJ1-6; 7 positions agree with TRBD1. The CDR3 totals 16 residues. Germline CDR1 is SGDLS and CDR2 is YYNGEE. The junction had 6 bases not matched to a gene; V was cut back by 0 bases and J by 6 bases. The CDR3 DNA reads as TGTGCCAGCAGCGTAGCCGTCGGGACAGCTAATTCACCCCTCCACTTT. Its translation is CASSVAVGTANSPLHF.

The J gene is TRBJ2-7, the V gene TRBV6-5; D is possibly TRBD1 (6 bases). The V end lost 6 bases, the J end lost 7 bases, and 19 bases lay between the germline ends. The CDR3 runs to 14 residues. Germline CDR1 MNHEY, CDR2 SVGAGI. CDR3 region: CASSRTVVSAEQYF. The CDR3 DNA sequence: TGTGCCAGCAGCCGGACAGTTGTCTCAGCGGAGCAGTACTTC.

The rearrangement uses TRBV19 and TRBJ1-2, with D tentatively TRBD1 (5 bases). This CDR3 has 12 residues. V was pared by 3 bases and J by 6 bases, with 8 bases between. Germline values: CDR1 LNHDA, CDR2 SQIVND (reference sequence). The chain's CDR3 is CASSIRANGYTF. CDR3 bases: TGTGCCAGTAGTATCAGGGCAAATGGCTACACCTTC.

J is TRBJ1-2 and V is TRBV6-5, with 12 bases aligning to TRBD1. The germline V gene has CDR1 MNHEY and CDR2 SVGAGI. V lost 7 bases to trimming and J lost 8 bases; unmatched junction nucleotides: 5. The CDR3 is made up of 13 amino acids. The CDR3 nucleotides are TGTGCCAGCAATCAGGGACAGGGGGCGGGCTACACCTTC. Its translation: CASNQGQGAGYTF.

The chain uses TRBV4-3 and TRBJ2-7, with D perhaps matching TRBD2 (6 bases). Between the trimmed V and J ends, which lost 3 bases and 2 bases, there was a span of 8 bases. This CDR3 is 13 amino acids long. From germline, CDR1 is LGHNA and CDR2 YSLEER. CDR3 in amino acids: CASSHGRTYEQYF. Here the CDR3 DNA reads TGCGCCAGCAGCCATGGGAGGACCTACGAGCAGTACTTC.

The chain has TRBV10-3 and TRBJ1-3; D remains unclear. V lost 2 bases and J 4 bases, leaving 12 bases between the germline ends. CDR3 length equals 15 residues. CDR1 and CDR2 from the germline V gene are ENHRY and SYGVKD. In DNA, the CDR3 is TGTGCCATCAGTGAGCGGGTCGTACTGGGAAACACCATATATTTT. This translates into CAISERVVLGNTIYF.

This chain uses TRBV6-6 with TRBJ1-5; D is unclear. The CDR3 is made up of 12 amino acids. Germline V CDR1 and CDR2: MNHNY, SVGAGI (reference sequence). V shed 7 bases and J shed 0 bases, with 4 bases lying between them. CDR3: CASNLSNQPQHF. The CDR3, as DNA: TGTGCCAGCAACCTTAGCAATCAGCCCCAGCATTTT.

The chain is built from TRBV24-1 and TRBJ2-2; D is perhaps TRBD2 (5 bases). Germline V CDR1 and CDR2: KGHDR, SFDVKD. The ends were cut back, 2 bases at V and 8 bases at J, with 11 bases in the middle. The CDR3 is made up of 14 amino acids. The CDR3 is CATSDSGISGELFF. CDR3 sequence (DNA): TGTGCCACCAGTGATTCGGGGATCTCGGGGGAGCTGTTTTTT.

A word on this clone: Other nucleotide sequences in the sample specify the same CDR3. The CDR3: CASSYSSRNYGYTF. DNA for the CDR3: TGTGCCAGCAGTTACTCGAGCAGGAACTATGGCTACACCTTC. The chain employs TRBV6-2 or TRBV6-3 and TRBJ1-2; no clear D. The germline CDR1 and CDR2 sequences are MNHEY and SVGEGT. This CDR3 is built from 14 residues. V shed 0 bases and J shed 2 bases, with 7 bases lying between them.